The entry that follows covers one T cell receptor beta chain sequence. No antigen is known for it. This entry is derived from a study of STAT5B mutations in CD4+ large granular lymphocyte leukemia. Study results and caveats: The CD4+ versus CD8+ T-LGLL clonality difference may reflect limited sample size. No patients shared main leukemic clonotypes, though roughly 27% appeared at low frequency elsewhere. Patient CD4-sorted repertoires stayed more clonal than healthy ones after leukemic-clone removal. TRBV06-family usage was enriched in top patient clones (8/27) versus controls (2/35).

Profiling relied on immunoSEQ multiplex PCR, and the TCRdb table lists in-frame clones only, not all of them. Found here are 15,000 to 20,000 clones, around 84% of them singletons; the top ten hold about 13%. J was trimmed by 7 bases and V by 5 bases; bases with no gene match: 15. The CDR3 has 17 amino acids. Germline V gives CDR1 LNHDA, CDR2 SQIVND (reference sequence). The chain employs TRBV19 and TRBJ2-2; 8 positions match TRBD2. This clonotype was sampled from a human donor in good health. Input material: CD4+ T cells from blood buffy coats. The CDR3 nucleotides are TGTGCCAGTAGTCCTCTTAGACCGGGAGGGCAGGACGGGGAGCTGTTTTTT. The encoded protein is CASSPLRPGGQDGELFF.